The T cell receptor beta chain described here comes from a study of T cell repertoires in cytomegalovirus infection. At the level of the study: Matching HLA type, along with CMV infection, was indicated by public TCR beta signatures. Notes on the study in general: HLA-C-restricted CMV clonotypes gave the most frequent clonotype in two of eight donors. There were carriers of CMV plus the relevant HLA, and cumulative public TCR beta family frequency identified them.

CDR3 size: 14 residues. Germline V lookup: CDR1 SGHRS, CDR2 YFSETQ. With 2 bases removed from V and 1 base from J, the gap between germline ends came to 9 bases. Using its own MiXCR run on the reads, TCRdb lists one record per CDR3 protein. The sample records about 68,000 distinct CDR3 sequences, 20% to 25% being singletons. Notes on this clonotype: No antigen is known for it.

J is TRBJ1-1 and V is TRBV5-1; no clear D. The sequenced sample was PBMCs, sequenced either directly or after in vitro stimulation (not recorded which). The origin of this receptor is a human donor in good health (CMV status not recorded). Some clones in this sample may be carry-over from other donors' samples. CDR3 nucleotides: TGCGCCAGCAGCTTCCGGTGGGGGAACACTGAAGCTTTCTTT. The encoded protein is CASSFRWGNTEAFF.